This T cell receptor beta chain was found in a study of cytomegalovirus exposure and HLA in healthy donors. The study's findings and limits: Reports indicated that the classifier achieved high specificity and sensitivity in diagnosing cytomegalovirus status.

In the PCR, 60 Vbeta and 13 Jbeta primers were used. Libraries were prepared by immunoSEQ multiplex PCR; TCRdb keeps only in-frame clonotypes and omits some of them. The data show approximately 70,000 clones, roughly 72% seen once. Unmatched junction bases numbered 10, after V lost 5 bases and J lost 1 base. Looked up from germline, CDR1 is WNHNN and CDR2 is SYGVQD (reference sequence). The CDR3 extends over 17 amino acids. Note on this clone: Its antigen is still unknown.

This receptor was taken from a man in his forties or fifties in good health and CMV-seronegative. Sequencing input: PBMCs. The chain combines TRBV10-1 with TRBJ2-1, with 8 bases identical to TRBD2. The CDR3 protein is CASSPDELAASYNEQFF. The CDR3 DNA reads as TGCGCCAGCAGTCCGGACGAACTAGCGGCGTCCTACAATGAGCAGTTCTTC.